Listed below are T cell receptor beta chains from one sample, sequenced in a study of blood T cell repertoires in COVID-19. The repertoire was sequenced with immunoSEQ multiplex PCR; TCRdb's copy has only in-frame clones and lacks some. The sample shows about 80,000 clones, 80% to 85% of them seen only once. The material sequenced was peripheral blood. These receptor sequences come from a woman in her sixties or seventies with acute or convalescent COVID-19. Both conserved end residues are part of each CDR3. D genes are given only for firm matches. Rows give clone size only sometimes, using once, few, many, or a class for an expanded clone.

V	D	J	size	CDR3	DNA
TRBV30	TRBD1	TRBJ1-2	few	CAWSVQGASNYGYTF	TGTGCCTGGAGTGTACAGGGGGCTTCTAACTATGGCTACACCTTC
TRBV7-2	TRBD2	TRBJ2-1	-	CASSSSSGRHNEQFF	TGTGCCAGCAGTTCATCTAGCGGGAGGCACAATGAGCAGTTCTTC
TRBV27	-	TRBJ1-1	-	CASSFIPGGEAFF	TGTGCCAGCAGTTTCATACCGGGGGGTGAAGCTTTCTTT
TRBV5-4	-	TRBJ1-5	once	CASSLAPDNQPQHF	TGTGCCAGCAGCTTGGCGCCAGACAATCAGCCCCAGCATTTT
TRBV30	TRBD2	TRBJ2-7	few	CAWSSTSGRATYEQYF	TGTGCCTGGAGTTCGACTAGCGGGAGGGCCACCTACGAGCAGTACTTC
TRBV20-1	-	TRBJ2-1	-	CGARAYNEQFF	TGCGGAGCGAGGGCCTACAATGAGCAGTTCTTC
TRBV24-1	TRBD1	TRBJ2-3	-	CATSDPTRTGSTDTQYF	TGTGCCACCAGTGACCCGACCCGGACAGGGAGCACAGATACGCAGTATTTT
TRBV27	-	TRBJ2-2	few	CASSSNRAYGELFF	TGTGCCAGCAGTTCCAACAGGGCTTACGGGGAGCTGTTTTTT
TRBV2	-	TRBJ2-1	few	CASRLMSDEQFF	TGTGCCAGCAGGCTGATGAGTGATGAGCAGTTCTTC
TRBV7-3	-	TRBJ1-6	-	CASSLSGQANSPLHF	TGTGCCAGCAGCTTATCCGGACAAGCAAATTCACCCCTCCACTTT
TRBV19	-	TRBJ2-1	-	CASSIVEQSDEQFF	TGTGCCAGTAGTATAGTTGAACAGTCCGATGAGCAGTTCTTC
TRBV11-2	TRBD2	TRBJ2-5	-	CASSYRTSGRVETQYF	TGTGCCAGCAGCTACAGGACTAGCGGGAGAGTAGAGACCCAGTACTTC
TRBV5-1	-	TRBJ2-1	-	CASSSAEAFNEQFF	TGCGCCAGCAGCTCCGCGGAGGCCTTCAATGAGCAGTTCTTC
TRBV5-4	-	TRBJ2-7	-	CASSLEGYEQYF	TGTGCCAGCAGCTTGGAGGGGTACGAGCAGTACTTC
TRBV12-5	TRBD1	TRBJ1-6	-	CASGIGQGDSPLHF	TGTGCTAGTGGGATCGGACAGGGCGATTCACCCCTCCACTTT
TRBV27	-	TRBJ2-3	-	CASSFVRPHRTQIGADTQYF	TGTGCCAGCAGTTTCGTAAGGCCTCACAGGACCCAGATCGGCGCAGATACGCAGTATTTT
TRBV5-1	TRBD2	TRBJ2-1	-	CASSLPGLADNEQFF	TGCGCCAGCAGCTTGCCGGGACTAGCGGACAATGAGCAGTTCTTC
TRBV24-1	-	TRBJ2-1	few	CATSAHRDRLDNEQFF	TGTGCCACCAGTGCACACCGGGACCGACTAGACAATGAGCAGTTCTTC
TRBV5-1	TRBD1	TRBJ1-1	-	CATQTGVNTEAFF	TGCGCCACCCAAACAGGGGTGAACACTGAAGCTTTCTTT
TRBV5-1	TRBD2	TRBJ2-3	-	CASSLGEASGPSWDTQYF	TGCGCCAGCAGCTTGGGCGAGGCTAGCGGCCCTTCGTGGGATACGCAGTATTTT
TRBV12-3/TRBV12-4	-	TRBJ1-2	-	CASSLSNGYGYTF	TGTGCCAGCAGTTTATCCAACGGCTATGGCTACACCTTC
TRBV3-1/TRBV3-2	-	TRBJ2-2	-	CASSQSYRLNTGELFF	TGTGCCAGCAGCCAAAGTTACAGGCTGAACACCGGGGAGCTGTTTTTT
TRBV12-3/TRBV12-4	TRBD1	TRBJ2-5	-	CASNRDRQETQYF	TGTGCCAGCAACCGGGACAGACAAGAGACCCAGTACTTC
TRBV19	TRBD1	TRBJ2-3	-	CASTTRGGQGIMYF	TGTGCCTCCACTACCAGAGGGGGACAGGGTATTATGTATTTT
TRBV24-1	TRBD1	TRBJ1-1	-	CATSDFRNRDRVGNTEAFF	TGTGCCACCAGTGATTTTCGTAACCGGGACAGGGTGGGGAACACTGAAGCTTTCTTT
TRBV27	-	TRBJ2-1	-	CASGGEQFF	TGTGCCAGCGGGGGGGAGCAGTTCTTC
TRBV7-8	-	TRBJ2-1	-	CASSLEGTAITTSSYNEQFF	TGTGCCAGCAGCTTAGAAGGGACTGCCATAACTACTTCCTCCTACAATGAGCAGTTCTTC
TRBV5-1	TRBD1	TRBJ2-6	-	CASGRRDRAFSGANVLTF	TGCGCCAGCGGCCGACGGGACAGAGCTTTCTCTGGGGCCAACGTCCTGACTTTC
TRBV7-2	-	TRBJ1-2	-	CASSTGGGRGGFGYTF	TGTGCCAGCAGCACCGGGGGGGGGCGCGGAGGTTTTGGCTACACCTTC
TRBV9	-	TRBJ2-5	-	CASSPTGLTAKTQYF	TGTGCCAGCAGTCCCACCGGCCTGACTGCGAAGACCCAGTACTTC
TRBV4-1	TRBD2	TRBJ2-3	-	CASSQGLALNTDTQYF	TGCGCCAGCAGCCAAGGACTAGCGCTCAACACAGATACGCAGTATTTT
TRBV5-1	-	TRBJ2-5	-	CASSLWGSDQETQYF	TGCGCCAGCAGCTTGTGGGGCAGCGACCAAGAGACCCAGTACTTC
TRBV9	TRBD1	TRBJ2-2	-	CASSVGTGYTGELFF	TGTGCCAGCAGCGTCGGGACAGGTTACACCGGGGAGCTGTTTTTT
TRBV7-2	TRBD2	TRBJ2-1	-	CASILTSGSYNEQFF	TGTGCCAGCATCCTGACTAGCGGGAGCTACAATGAGCAGTTCTTC
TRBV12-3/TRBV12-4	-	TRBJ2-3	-	CAGGWGTDTQYF	TGTGCCGGGGGGTGGGGCACAGATACGCAGTATTTT
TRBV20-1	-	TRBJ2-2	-	CSASSQGNTGELFF	TGCAGTGCTAGTTCACAGGGTAACACCGGGGAGCTGTTTTTT
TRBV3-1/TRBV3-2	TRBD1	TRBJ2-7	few	CASSQEGGQGYEQYF	TGTGCCAGCAGCCAAGAAGGAGGACAGGGCTACGAGCAGTACTTC
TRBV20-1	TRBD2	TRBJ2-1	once	CSASRAGGYNEQFF	TGCAGTGCTAGTCGAGCGGGAGGGTACAATGAGCAGTTCTTC
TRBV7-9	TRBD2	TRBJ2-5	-	CASSHGTSGGRQETQYF	TGTGCCAGCAGCCACGGGACTAGCGGGGGCCGTCAAGAGACCCAGTACTTC
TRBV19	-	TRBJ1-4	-	CASSIARGSNEKLFF	TGTGCCAGTAGTATCGCACGGGGATCAAATGAAAAACTGTTTTTT
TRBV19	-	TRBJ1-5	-	CASSSEGQPQHF	TGTGCCAGTAGTAGCGAGGGACAGCCCCAGCATTTT
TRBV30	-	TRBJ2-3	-	CAWSHLSGTDTQYF	TGTGCCTGGAGCCATCTATCTGGCACAGATACGCAGTATTTT
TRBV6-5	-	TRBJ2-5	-	CASRRGRQETQYF	TGTGCCAGCCGACGAGGAAGGCAAGAGACCCAGTACTTC
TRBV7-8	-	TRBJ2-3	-	CASSPRGRGDTQYF	TGTGCCAGCAGCCCCAGAGGGAGGGGGGATACGCAGTATTTT
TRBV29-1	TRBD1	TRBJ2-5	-	CSVAGGGRGLTQETQYF	TGCAGCGTTGCTGGTGGAGGCAGGGGGCTTACACAAGAGACCCAGTACTTC